This is a list of T cell receptor beta chains from one sample in a study of blood T cell repertoires in COVID-19. Data came from immunoSEQ multiplex PCR; TCRdb stores just in-frame clones and leaves some out. The table lists a few hundred thousand clones, roughly nine tenths of them singletons. The sample comprised peripheral blood. The receptors here all came from a man in his 60s with acute or convalescent COVID-19. CDR3s include the opening cysteine and the closing phenylalanine or tryptophan. A D gene is named only where the DNA matches it firmly. Clone sizes are given selectively: once, few, many, or a class where the clone is expanded.

TRBV7-2,TRBD1,once,13,TRBJ2-5,CASGRDRQETQYF,TGTGCCAGCGGACGGGACAGGCAAGAGACCCAGTACTTC
TRBV28,TRBD1,.,15,TRBJ2-1,CASSVPGQGTKEQFF,TGTGCCAGCAGCGTCCCGGGACAGGGAACAAAAGAGCAGTTCTTC
TRBV19,.,.,13,TRBJ1-1,CASSPPGDTEAFF,TGTGCCAGTAGTCCACCGGGAGACACTGAAGCTTTCTTT
TRBV12-3/TRBV12-4,.,once,13,TRBJ2-5,CASSLAASETQYF,TGTGCCAGCAGTTTGGCCGCCTCGGAGACCCAGTACTTC
TRBV5-6,TRBD2,.,17,TRBJ2-1,CASSPGLAGGRGDEQFF,TGTGCCAGCAGCCCGGGACTAGCGGGAGGAAGGGGAGATGAGCAGTTCTTC
TRBV5-1,.,.,14,TRBJ2-7,CASSLWGLFYEQYF,TGCGCCAGCAGCTTGTGGGGGCTCTTCTACGAGCAGTACTTC
TRBV9,.,once,16,TRBJ2-5,CASSQGDGGLQETQYF,TGTGCCAGCAGCCAGGGGGATGGAGGACTACAAGAGACCCAGTACTTC
TRBV7-2,TRBD1,.,14,TRBJ1-1,CASSLVGTGPEAFF,TGTGCCAGCAGCTTAGTGGGGACAGGGCCTGAAGCTTTCTTT
TRBV5-1,TRBD2,.,16,TRBJ2-1,CASSTRLAGSYNEQFF,TGCGCCAGCAGCACCAGACTAGCGGGCTCCTACAATGAGCAGTTCTTC
TRBV30,.,few,13,TRBJ1-1,CAWRYSGNTEAFF,TGTGCCTGGAGATACTCGGGGAATACTGAAGCTTTCTTT
TRBV18,TRBD1,.,12,TRBJ2-1,CASSPTGAEQFF,TGTGCCAGCTCACCAACAGGGGCTGAGCAGTTCTTC
TRBV7-2,.,once,12,TRBJ2-3,CASSQAWDTQYF,TGTGCCAGCAGCCAGGCTTGGGATACGCAGTATTTT
TRBV7-8,.,.,13,TRBJ1-1,CASSHSGSTEAFF,TGTGCCAGCAGCCACTCTGGGAGCACTGAAGCTTTCTTT
TRBV30,TRBD1,few,14,TRBJ2-7,CAWSSTGVSYEQYF,TGTGCCTGGAGTTCGACAGGGGTCTCCTACGAGCAGTACTTC
TRBV4-3,.,.,15,TRBJ2-5,CASSQGVGGGETQYF,TGCGCCAGCAGCCAAGGAGTAGGGGGTGGAGAGACCCAGTACTTC
TRBV7-2,.,.,15,TRBJ1-3,CASTRTGGDGNTIYF,TGTGCCAGCACGCGCACCGGGGGTGATGGAAACACCATATATTTT
TRBV18,TRBD2,.,17,TRBJ2-1,CASSSGLAGGRHNEQFF,TGTGCCAGCTCATCAGGACTAGCGGGAGGGCGGCACAATGAGCAGTTCTTC
TRBV11-2,.,.,16,TRBJ2-7,CASSLEAGELPYEQYF,TGTGCCAGCAGCTTAGAAGCGGGCGAGCTACCCTACGAGCAGTACTTC
TRBV19,.,once,17,TRBJ2-5,CASSTPGGGVSQETQYF,TGTGCCAGTAGTACCCCGGGAGGGGGCGTTAGCCAAGAGACCCAGTACTTC
TRBV6-5,TRBD1,.,12,TRBJ2-1,CASSFDRDEQFF,TGTGCCAGCAGTTTTGACAGGGATGAGCAGTTCTTC
TRBV6-5,TRBD2,.,14,TRBJ2-7,CASRVAGSSYEQYF,TGTGCCAGCAGGGTAGCGGGAAGCTCCTACGAGCAGTACTTC
TRBV5-6,.,.,16,TRBJ2-2,CASSLRRAPNTGELFF,TGTGCCAGCAGCTTACGTCGAGCCCCGAACACCGGGGAGCTGTTTTTT
TRBV4-2,TRBD2,.,19,TRBJ2-2,CASSGFVTSGTWGTGELFF,TGTGCCAGCAGCGGATTCGTTACTAGCGGGACCTGGGGCACCGGGGAGCTGTTTTTT
TRBV7-9,.,.,14,TRBJ1-2,CASSLAQTNYGYTF,TGTGCCAGCAGCTTAGCGCAGACTAACTATGGCTACACCTTC
TRBV4-2,.,.,16,TRBJ2-3,CASSQKVAGSTDTQYF,TGTGCCAGCAGCCAGAAAGTGGCGGGTAGCACAGATACGCAGTATTTT
TRBV7-7,TRBD1,.,14,TRBJ2-1,CASSRDRAWDEQFF,TGTGCTAGCAGCAGGGACAGGGCTTGGGATGAGCAGTTCTTC
TRBV19,.,once,13,TRBJ2-1,CASSNRAYNEQFF,TGTGCCAGTAGTAACAGGGCCTACAATGAGCAGTTCTTC
TRBV27,TRBD1,.,18,TRBJ1-3,CASSARLGQAHEGNTIYF,TGTGCCAGCAGTGCTCGACTGGGACAGGCCCACGAGGGGAACACCATATATTTT
TRBV6-2/TRBV6-3,TRBD1,once,15,TRBJ1-5,CASSYGAGQPQPQHF,TGTGCCAGCAGTTACGGGGCGGGACAGCCGCAACCCCAGCATTTT
TRBV19,TRBD2,.,16,TRBJ2-7,CASSPRGTSGTYEQYF,TGTGCCAGTAGTCCCCGTGGGACTAGCGGGACCTACGAGCAGTACTTC
TRBV19,.,.,15,TRBJ1-1,CASSPRQETNTEAFF,TGTGCCAGTAGTCCCCGGCAGGAAACGAACACTGAAGCTTTCTTT
TRBV6-2/TRBV6-3,.,.,15,TRBJ1-1,CASSSRQAVGTEAFF,TGTGCCAGCAGTTCCCGACAGGCGGTGGGGACTGAAGCTTTCTTT
TRBV9,.,.,14,TRBJ2-1,CASSVVGGENEQFF,TGTGCCAGCAGCGTAGTAGGCGGGGAGAATGAGCAGTTCTTC
TRBV28,.,.,14,TRBJ1-4,CASKTGGQRQKLFF,TGTGCCAGCAAGACTGGGGGCCAGCGCCAAAAACTGTTTTTT
TRBV5-6,.,.,15,TRBJ2-4,CASSLRTGRADIQYF,TGTGCCAGCAGCTTGCGTACAGGGAGGGCGGACATTCAGTACTTC
TRBV3-1/TRBV3-2,.,.,17,TRBJ1-2,CASSQALAASSNYGYTF,TGTGCCAGCAGCCAAGCCCTCGCGGCCTCTTCTAACTATGGCTACACCTTC
TRBV29-1,.,few,13,TRBJ2-7,CSVVAWTSYEQYF,TGCAGCGTTGTCGCTTGGACATCCTACGAGCAGTACTTC
TRBV4-3,.,.,15,TRBJ2-1,CASSQDRGRDDEQFF,TGCGCCAGCAGCCAAGATCGTGGCAGGGATGATGAGCAGTTCTTC
TRBV28,.,.,11,TRBJ1-3,CASNSGNTIYF,TGTGCCAGTAATTCTGGAAACACCATATATTTT
TRBV7-8,TRBD1,.,14,TRBJ2-5,CASSFRTGEETQYF,TGTGCCAGCAGCTTTAGGACAGGGGAAGAGACCCAGTACTTC
TRBV5-5,.,.,14,TRBJ1-6,CASSFGLFNSPLHF,TGTGCCAGCAGCTTTGGACTATTCAATTCACCCCTCCACTTT
TRBV19,TRBD1,.,18,TRBJ1-2,CASSIGQRDSLKSDGYTF,TGTGCCAGTAGTATAGGTCAGAGGGACAGCCTCAAGTCGGATGGCTACACCTTC
TRBV7-8,.,.,12,TRBJ2-1,CASSLVGYEQFF,TGTGCCAGCAGCTTAGTGGGCTATGAGCAGTTCTTC
TRBV2,.,.,12,TRBJ2-5,CASIGSGETQYF,TGTGCCAGCATAGGCTCGGGTGAGACCCAGTACTTC
TRBV7-8,TRBD2,.,15,TRBJ2-7,CASSLPGLETYEQYF,TGTGCCAGCAGCTTACCCGGACTAGAGACCTACGAGCAGTACTTC
TRBV28,.,.,15,TRBJ2-7,CASSLLAGLSYEQYF,TGTGCCAGCAGTTTATTGGCGGGACTTTCCTACGAGCAGTACTTC
TRBV18,TRBD2,few,15,TRBJ2-3,CASSPLAGYSDTQYF,TGTGCCAGCTCACCACTAGCGGGATACTCAGATACGCAGTATTTT
TRBV6-5,TRBD1,once,12,TRBJ2-7,CASSPGGYEQYF,TGTGCCAGCAGTCCAGGGGGTTACGAGCAGTACTTC
TRBV6-4,TRBD2,.,17,TRBJ2-1,CASSVPIAGGPYNEQFF,TGTGCCAGCAGTGTCCCGATAGCGGGAGGGCCCTACAATGAGCAGTTCTTC
TRBV5-6,TRBD1,.,17,TRBJ2-7,CASSLGPHGQGIYEQYF,TGTGCCAGCAGCTTGGGCCCCCATGGACAGGGGATATACGAGCAGTACTTC
TRBV10-3,TRBD2,.,17,TRBJ2-1,CAITAGTSGRAGNEQFF,TGTGCCATCACCGCCGGGACTAGCGGGAGGGCTGGGAATGAGCAGTTCTTC
TRBV5-1,.,.,14,TRBJ1-2,CASSLGRNRGGYTF,TGCGCCAGCAGCTTAGGACGGAATCGGGGTGGCTACACCTTC
TRBV5-1,TRBD2,once,17,TRBJ2-3,CASSPGLAGLGSDTQYF,TGCGCCAGCAGCCCGGGACTAGCGGGACTGGGATCAGATACGCAGTATTTT
TRBV3-1/TRBV3-2,TRBD1,.,14,TRBJ2-7,CASSQFRGSYEQYF,TGTGCCAGCAGCCAATTCAGGGGGTCCTACGAGCAGTACTTC
TRBV4-3,TRBD2,.,16,TRBJ2-3,CASSQDRASGRDTQYF,TGCGCCAGCAGCCAAGACCGGGCTAGCGGGAGAGATACGCAGTATTTT
TRBV5-6,TRBD1,.,16,TRBJ1-2,CASTPNRGGTNYGYTF,TGTGCCAGCACCCCCAACAGGGGTGGCACTAACTATGGCTACACCTTC
TRBV6-5,.,.,14,TRBJ2-5,CASSLTRGTETQYF,TGTGCCAGCAGTTTAACAAGAGGCACAGAGACCCAGTACTTC
TRBV7-2,.,.,16,TRBJ1-3,CASSLVRGNSGNTIYF,TGTGCCAGCAGCTTAGTCAGGGGAAACTCTGGAAACACCATATATTTT
TRBV6-5,.,.,15,TRBJ1-4,CASRPPADAGEKLFF,TGTGCCAGCAGGCCCCCCGCGGACGCGGGTGAAAAACTGTTTTTT